This TCR beta chain is from a study of shared clonotypes between healthy human individuals. Repertoires were generated with immunoSEQ multiplex PCR, while TCRdb's copy carries only in-frame clones and drops some. The sample lists under 2,500,000 clones; approximately 94% were seen once. The CDR3 is made up of 16 amino acids. With 4 bases clipped from V and 6 bases from J, the junction kept 14 bases outside the gene matches. Germline lookup yields CDR1 LGHNA and CDR2 YSLEER. V and J are TRBV4-3 and TRBJ1-1; TRBD1 agrees at 7 bases. The specimen was naive CD4+ T cells sorted from blood. Subset given: CD45RA+ positively selected. The clonotype was recovered from a man aged 18 to 35 in good health. CDR3 in amino acids: CASSLGKTGRIAEAFF. CDR3 coding DNA: TGCGCCAGCAGCCTAGGAAAGACAGGGAGAATTGCTGAAGCTTTCTTT.